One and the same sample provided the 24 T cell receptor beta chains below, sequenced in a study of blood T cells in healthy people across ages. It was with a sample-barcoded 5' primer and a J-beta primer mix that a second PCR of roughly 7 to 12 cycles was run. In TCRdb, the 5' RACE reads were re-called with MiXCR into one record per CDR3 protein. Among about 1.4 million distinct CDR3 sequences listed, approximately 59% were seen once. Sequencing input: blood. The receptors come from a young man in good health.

Written as DNA, the CDR3 is TGCAGTGCTAGAGTAGCGAGCGGGAGTGGCAACGAGCAGTACTTC. Translated, it gives CSARVASGSGNEQYF. This chain joins TRBV20-1 and TRBJ2-5; TRBD2 matches 8 bases. The end of the DNA fits TRBJ2-7 better, so the J call may be wrong. This CDR3 has 15 amino acids. Germline CDR1 reads DFQATT; CDR2 reads SNEGSKA (reference sequence).

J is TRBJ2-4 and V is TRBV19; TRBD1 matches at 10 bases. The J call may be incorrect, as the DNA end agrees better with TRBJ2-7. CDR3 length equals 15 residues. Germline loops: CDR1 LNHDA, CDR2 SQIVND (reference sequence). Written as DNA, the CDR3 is TGTGCCAGTAGTGCGGGGACAGGGGCCACCTACGAGCAGTACTTC. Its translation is CASSAGTGATYEQYF.

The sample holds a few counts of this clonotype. The CDR3 DNA sequence: TGTGCCAGCTCATCTACGGCCACCGGACAGGGGCAGGACAATGAGCAGTTCTTC. As protein: CASSSTATGQGQDNEQFF. The genes are TRBV18 and TRBJ2-1, with 9 bases matching TRBD1. Unmatched junction bases numbered 16, after V lost 5 bases and J lost 5 bases. The CDR3 consists of 18 residues. Germline V gives CDR1 KGHSH, CDR2 LQKENI.

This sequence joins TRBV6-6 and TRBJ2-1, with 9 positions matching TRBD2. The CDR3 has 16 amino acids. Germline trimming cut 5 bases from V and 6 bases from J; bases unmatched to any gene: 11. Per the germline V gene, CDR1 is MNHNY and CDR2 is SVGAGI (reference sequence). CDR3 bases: TGTGCCAGCAGTCCGCCGGGAGCGGGGGGCCTCAATGAGCAGTTCTTC. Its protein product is CASSPPGAGGLNEQFF.

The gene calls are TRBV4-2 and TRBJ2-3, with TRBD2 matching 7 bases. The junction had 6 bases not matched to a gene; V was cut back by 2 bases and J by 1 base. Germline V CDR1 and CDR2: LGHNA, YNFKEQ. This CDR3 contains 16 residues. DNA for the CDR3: TGTGCCAGCAGCCAACGAAGAGGGAGGGGCACAGATACGCAGTATTTT. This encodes CASSQRRGRGTDTQYF.

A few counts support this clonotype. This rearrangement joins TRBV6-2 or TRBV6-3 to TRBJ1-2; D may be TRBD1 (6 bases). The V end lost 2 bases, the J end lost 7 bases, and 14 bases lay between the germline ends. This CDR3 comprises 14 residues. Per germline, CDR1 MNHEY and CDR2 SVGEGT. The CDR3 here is CASSYTRGASGYTF. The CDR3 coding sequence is TGTGCCAGCAGTTACACACGGGGGGCGAGTGGCTACACCTTC.

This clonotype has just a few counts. The CDR3 reads CASSQDRGRTEAFF. CDR3 bases: TGCGCCAGCAGCCAAGACAGGGGGCGGACTGAAGCTTTCTTT. The chain carries TRBV4-1 and TRBJ1-1; 8 positions match TRBD1. Trimming cost V 0 bases and J 5 bases; bases outside gene matches: 2. Germline CDR1 is MGHRA and CDR2 is YSYEKL. The CDR3 contains 14 residues.

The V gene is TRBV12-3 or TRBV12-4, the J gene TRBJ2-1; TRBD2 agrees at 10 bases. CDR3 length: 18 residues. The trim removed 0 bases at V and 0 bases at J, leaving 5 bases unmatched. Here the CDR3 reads CASSLAQGTSVSYNEQFF. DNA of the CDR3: TGTGCCAGCAGTTTAGCGCAGGGGACTAGCGTCTCCTACAATGAGCAGTTCTTC.

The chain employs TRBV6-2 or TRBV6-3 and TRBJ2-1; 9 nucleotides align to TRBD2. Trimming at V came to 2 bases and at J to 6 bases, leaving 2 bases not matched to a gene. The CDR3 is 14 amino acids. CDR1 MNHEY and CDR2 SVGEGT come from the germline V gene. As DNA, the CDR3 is TGTGCCAGCAGTTACGGGACTAGCAGCAATGAGCAGTTCTTC. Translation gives CASSYGTSSNEQFF.

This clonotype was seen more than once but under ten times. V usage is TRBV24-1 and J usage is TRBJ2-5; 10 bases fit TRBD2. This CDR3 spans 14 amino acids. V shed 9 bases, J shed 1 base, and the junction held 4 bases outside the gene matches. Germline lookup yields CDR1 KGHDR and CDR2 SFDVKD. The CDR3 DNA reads TGTGCCACCGCAGCGGGAGGGACCCAAGAGACCCAGTACTTC. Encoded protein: CATAAGGTQETQYF.

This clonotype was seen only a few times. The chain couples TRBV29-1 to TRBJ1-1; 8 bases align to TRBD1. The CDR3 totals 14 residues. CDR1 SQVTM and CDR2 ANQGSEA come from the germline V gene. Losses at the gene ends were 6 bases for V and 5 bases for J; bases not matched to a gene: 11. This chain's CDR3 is CSVGTTGVGTEAFF. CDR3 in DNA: TGCAGCGTGGGAACGACAGGGGTTGGGACTGAAGCTTTCTTT.

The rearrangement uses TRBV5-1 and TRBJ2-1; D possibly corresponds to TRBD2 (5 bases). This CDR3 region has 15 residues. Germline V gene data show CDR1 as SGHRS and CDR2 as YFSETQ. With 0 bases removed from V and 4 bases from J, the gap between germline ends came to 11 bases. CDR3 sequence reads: CASSLESSRYNEQFF. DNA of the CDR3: TGCGCCAGCAGCTTGGAGTCTAGCCGATACAATGAGCAGTTCTTC.

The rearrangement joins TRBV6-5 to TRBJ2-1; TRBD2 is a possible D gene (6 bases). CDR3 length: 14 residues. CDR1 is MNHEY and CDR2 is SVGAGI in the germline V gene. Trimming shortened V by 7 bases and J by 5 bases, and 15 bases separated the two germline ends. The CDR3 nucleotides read TGTGCCAGCAAGGGACTTAACATTAACAATGAGCAGTTCTTC. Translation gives CASKGLNINNEQFF.

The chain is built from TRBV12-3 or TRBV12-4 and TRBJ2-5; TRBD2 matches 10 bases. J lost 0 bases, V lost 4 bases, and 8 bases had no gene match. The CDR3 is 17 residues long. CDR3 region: CASSSPQLAGNQETQYF. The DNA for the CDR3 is TGTGCCAGCAGTTCACCCCAACTAGCGGGAAACCAAGAGACCCAGTACTTC.

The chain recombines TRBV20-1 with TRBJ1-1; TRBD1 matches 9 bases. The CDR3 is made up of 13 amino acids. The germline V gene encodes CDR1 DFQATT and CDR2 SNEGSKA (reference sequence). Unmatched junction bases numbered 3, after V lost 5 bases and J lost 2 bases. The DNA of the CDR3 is TGCAGTGCTTGGACAGGGGATAACACTGAAGCTTTCTTT. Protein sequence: CSAWTGDNTEAFF.

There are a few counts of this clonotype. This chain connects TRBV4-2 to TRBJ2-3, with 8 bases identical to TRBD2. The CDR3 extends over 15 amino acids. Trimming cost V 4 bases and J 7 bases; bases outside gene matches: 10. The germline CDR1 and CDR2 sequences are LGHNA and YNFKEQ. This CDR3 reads CASSPVAGGRNTQYF. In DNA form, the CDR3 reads TGTGCCAGCAGCCCAGTGGCGGGGGGCAGGAATACGCAGTATTTT.

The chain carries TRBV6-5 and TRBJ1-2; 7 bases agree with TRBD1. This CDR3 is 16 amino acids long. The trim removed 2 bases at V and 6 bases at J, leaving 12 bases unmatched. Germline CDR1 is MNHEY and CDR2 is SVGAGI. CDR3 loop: CASSYSIGTASNGYTF. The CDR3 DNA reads TGTGCCAGCAGTTACAGTATTGGGACAGCGTCAAATGGCTACACCTTC.

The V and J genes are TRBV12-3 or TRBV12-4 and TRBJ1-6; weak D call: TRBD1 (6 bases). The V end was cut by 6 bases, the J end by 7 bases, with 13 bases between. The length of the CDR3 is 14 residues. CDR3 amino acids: CASRVDSHNSPLHF. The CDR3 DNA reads TGTGCCAGCAGAGTGGACAGTCACAATTCACCCCTCCACTTT.

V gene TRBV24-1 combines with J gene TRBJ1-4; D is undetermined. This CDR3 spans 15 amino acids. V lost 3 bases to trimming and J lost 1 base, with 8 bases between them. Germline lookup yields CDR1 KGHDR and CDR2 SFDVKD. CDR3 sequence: CATSDAPETNEKLFF. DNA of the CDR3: TGTGCCACCAGTGATGCGCCTGAAACTAATGAAAAACTGTTTTTT.

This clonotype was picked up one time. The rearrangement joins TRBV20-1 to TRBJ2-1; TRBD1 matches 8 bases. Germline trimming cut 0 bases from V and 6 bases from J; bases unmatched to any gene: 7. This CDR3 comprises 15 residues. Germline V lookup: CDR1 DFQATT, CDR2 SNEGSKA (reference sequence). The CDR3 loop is CSARDSRTGFNEQFF. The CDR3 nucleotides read TGCAGTGCTAGAGATTCAAGGACAGGGTTCAATGAGCAGTTCTTC.

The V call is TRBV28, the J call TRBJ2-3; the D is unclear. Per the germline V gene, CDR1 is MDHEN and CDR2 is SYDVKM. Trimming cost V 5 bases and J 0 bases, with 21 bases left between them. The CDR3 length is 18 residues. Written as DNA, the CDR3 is TGTGCCAGCAGTCTTACCTCGACTCGGCTGCTAAGCACAGATACGCAGTATTTT. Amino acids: CASSLTSTRLLSTDTQYF.

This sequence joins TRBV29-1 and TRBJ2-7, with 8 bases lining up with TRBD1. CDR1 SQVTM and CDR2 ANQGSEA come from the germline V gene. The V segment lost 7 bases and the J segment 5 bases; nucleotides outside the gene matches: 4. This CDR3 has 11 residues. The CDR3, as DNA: TGCAGCGGGGGACAGGCGGACGAGCAGTACTTC. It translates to CSGGQADEQYF.

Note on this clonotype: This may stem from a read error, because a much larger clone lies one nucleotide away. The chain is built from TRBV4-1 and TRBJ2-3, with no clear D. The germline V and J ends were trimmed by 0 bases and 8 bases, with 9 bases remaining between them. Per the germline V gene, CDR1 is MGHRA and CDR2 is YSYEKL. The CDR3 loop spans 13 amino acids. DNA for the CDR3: TGCGCCAGCAGCCAAGAGGGGTCAGGTACGCAGTATTTT. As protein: CASSQEGSGTQYF.

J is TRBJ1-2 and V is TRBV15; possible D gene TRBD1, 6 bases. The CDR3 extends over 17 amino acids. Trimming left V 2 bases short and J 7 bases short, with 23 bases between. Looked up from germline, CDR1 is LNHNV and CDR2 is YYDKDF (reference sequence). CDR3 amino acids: CATSRHPRTGKTAGYTF. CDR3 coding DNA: TGTGCCACCAGCAGACATCCGCGTACAGGGAAGACGGCTGGCTACACCTTC.